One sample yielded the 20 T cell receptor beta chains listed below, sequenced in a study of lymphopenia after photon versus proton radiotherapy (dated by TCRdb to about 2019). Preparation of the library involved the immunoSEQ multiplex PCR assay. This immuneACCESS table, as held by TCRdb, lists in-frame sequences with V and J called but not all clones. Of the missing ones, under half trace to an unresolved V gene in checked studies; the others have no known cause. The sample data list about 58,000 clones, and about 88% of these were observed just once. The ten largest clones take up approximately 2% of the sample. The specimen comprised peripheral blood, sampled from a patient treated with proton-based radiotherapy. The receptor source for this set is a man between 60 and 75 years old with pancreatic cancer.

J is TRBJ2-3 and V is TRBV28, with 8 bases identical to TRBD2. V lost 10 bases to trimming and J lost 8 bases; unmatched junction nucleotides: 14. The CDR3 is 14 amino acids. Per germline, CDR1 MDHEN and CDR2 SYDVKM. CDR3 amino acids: CAILPAGELGTQYF. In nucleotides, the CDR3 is TGTGCCATCCTGCCAGCGGGAGAACTAGGTACGCAGTATTTT. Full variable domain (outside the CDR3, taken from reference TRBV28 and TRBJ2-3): DVKVTQSSRYLVKRTGEKVFLECVQDMDHENMFWYRQDPGLGLRLIYFSYDVKMKEKGDIPEGYSVSREKKERFSLILESASTNQTSMYLCAILPAGELGTQYFGPGTRLTVL.

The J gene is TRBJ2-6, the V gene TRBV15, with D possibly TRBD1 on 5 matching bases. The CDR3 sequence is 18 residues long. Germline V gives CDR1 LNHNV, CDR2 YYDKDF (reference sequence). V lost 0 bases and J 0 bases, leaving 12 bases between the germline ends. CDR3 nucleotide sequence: TGTGCCACCAGCAGAGAAGCAGGGATTCACTCTGGGGCCAACGTCCTGACTTTC. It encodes CATSREAGIHSGANVLTF.

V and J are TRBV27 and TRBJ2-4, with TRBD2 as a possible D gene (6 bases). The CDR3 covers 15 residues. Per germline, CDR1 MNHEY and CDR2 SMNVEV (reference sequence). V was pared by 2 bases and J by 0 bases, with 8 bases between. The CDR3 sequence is CASSLRLVAKNIQYF. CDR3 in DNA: TGTGCCAGCAGTTTACGACTAGTAGCCAAAAACATTCAGTACTTC.

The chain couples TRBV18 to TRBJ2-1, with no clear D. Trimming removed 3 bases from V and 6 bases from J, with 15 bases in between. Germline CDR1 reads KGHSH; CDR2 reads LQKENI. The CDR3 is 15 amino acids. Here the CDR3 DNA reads TGTGCCAGCTCACCCCGAAGCGACTGGGGCAATGAGCAGTTCTTC. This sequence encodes CASSPRSDWGNEQFF.

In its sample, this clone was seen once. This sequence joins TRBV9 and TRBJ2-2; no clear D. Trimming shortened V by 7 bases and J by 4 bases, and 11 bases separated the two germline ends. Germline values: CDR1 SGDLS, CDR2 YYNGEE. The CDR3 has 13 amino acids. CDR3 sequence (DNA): TGTGCCAGCGGAGAAGGACCCACCGGGGAGCTGTTTTTT. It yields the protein CASGEGPTGELFF.

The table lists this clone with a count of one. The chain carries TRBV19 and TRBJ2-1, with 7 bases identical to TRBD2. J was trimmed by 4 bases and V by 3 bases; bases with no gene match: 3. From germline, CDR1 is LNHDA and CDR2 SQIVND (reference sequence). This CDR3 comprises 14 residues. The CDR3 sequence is CASSIAAGYNEQFF. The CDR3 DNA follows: TGTGCCAGTAGTATTGCAGCGGGGTACAATGAGCAGTTCTTC.

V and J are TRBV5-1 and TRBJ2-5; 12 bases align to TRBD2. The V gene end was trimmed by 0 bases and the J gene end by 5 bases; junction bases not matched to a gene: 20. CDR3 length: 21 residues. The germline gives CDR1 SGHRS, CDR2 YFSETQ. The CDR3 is CASSLAILAFRTSGTVETQYF. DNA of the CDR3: TGCGCCAGCAGCTTGGCCATACTTGCATTTCGGACTAGCGGGACGGTCGAGACCCAGTACTTC.

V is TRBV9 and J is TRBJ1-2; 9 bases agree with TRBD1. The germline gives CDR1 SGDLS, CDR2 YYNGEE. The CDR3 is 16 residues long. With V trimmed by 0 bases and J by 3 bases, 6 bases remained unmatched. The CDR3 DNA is TGTGCCAGCAGCGTAGGGGAGGGACAGGGTCACTATGGCTACACCTTC. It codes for CASSVGEGQGHYGYTF. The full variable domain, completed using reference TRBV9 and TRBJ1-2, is DSGVTQTPKHLITATGQRVTLRCSPRSGDLSVYWYQQSLDQGLQFLIQYYNGEERAKGNILERFSAQQFPDLHSELNLSSLELGDSALYFCASSVGEGQGHYGYTFGSGTRLTVV.

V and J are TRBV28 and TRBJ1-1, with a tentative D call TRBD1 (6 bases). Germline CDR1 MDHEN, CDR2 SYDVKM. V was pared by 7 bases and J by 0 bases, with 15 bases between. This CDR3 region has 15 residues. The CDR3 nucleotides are TGTGCCAGCATCGGGGGGGCAGGGCTGAACACTGAAGCTTTCTTT. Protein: CASIGGAGLNTEAFF.

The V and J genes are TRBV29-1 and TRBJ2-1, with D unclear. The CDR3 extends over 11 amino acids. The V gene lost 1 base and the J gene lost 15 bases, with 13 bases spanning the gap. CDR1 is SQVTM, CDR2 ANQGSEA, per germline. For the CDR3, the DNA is TGCAGCGTTGAAGGCGTCGGGCGGCCGTTCTTC. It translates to CSVEGVGRPFF.

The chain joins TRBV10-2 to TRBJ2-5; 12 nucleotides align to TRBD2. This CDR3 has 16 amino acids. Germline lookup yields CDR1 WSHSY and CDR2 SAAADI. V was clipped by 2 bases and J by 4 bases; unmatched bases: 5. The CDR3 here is CASSERQTSGRETQYF. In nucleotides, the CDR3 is TGCGCCAGCAGTGAGAGACAGACTAGCGGGAGAGAGACCCAGTACTTC.

The CDR3 sequence: CASSLIELAGYNEQFF. CDR3 coding DNA: TGTGCCAGCAGCTTAATCGAACTAGCGGGATACAATGAGCAGTTCTTC. The chain has TRBV7-2 and TRBJ2-1, with TRBD2 matching 10 bases. Germline-derived CDR1 and CDR2 are SGHTA and FQGNSA. After removal of 2 bases from V and 4 bases from J, the junction contained 5 bases not matched to a gene. The length of the CDR3 is 16 residues.

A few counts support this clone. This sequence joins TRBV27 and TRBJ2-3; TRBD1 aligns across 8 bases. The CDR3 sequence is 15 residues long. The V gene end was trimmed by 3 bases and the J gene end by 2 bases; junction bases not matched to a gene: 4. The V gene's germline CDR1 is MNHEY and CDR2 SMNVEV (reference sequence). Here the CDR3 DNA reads TGTGCCAGCAGTTTCGGACAGGGACCCACAGATACGCAGTATTTT. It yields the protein CASSFGQGPTDTQYF.

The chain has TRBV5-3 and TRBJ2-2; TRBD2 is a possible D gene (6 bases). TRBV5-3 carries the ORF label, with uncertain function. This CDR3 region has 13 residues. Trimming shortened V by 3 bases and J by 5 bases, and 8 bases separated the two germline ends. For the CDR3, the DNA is TGTGCCAGAAGCTGGCTAGCGACCGGGGAGCTGTTTTTT. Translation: CARSWLATGELFF.

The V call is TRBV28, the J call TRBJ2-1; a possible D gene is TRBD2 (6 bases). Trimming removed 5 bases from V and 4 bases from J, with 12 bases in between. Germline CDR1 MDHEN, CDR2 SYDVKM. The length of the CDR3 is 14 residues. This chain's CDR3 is CASSRAGSYNEQFF. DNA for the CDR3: TGTGCCAGCAGTCGGGCGGGATCGTACAATGAGCAGTTCTTC.

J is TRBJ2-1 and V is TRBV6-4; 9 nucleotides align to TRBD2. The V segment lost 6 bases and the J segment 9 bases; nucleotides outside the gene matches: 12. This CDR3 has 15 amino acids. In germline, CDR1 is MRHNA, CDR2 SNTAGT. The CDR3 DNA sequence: TGTGCCAGCAGCTTGGGTCTAGCGGGGCCCAGTGAGCAGTTCTTC. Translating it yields CASSLGLAGPSEQFF.

The CDR3, as DNA: TGCGCCAGCAGCCATTCGGGACTAGCGGGAATCGGTACCGGGGAGCTGTTTTTT. This encodes CASSHSGLAGIGTGELFF. V usage is TRBV4-1 and J usage is TRBJ2-2; the match to TRBD2 covers 13 bases. Germline trimming cut 3 bases from V and 5 bases from J; bases unmatched to any gene: 9. This CDR3 is 18 amino acids long. Germline V gene lookup returns CDR1 MGHRA and CDR2 YSYEKL.

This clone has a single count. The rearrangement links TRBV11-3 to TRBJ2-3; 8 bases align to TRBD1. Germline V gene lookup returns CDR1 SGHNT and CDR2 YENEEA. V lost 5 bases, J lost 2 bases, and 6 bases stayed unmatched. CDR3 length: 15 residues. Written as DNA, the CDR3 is TGTGCCAGCAGCGCCCACAGGGGGTCCACAGATACGCAGTATTTT. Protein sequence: CASSAHRGSTDTQYF.

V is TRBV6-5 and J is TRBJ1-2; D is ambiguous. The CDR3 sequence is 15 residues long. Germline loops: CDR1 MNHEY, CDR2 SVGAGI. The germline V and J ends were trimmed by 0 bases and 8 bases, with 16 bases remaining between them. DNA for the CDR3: TGTGCCAGCAGTTACTCGAGGGTAACCCCAGTCGGCTACACCTTC. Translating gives CASSYSRVTPVGYTF.

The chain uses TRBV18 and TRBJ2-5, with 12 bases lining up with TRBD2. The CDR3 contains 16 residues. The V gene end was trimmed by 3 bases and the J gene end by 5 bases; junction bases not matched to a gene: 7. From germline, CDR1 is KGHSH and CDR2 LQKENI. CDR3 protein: CASSPASGRAAETQYF. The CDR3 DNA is TGTGCCAGCTCACCCGCTAGCGGGAGGGCCGCGGAGACCCAGTACTTC.